What follows are 13 T cell receptor beta chains derived from one specimen sequenced in a study of shared clonotypes between healthy human individuals. The table came from immunoSEQ multiplex PCR; TCRdb's copy has only in-frame clones and leaves some out. The sample gives about 2.4 million clones, 85% to 95% of which show up once; about 0.13% is in the top ten. The specimen sequenced was naive CD4+ T cells sorted from blood. The subset here: CD45RA+ positively selected. These receptors originate from a young man in good health.

V usage is TRBV5-1 and J usage is TRBJ2-2; D gene ambiguous. Trimming pared 1 base from V and 2 bases from J, leaving 9 bases between. The CDR3 length is 15 residues. Germline-derived CDR1 and CDR2 are SGHRS and YFSETQ. The CDR3 spells CASSLLLSNTGELFF. The CDR3 nucleotides are TGCGCCAGCAGCTTGCTTCTAAGTAACACCGGGGAGCTGTTTTTT.

The chain has TRBV6-6 and TRBJ2-3; perhaps TRBD2 as D (5 bases). V dropped 0 bases and J dropped 4 bases, with 11 bases sitting between them. The CDR3 is 15 residues long. Germline CDR1 and CDR2: MNHNY and SVGAGI (reference sequence). CDR3 DNA: TGTGCCAGCAGTTACTCCTCGACTAATTCAGATACGCAGTATTTT. The encoded protein is CASSYSSTNSDTQYF.

The chain combines TRBV14 with TRBJ1-6; D is undetermined. This CDR3 contains 13 residues. Germline V lookup: CDR1 SGHDN, CDR2 FVKESK. V was shortened by 0 bases and J by 15 bases, with 12 bases between the two germline ends. The CDR3 nucleotides read TGTGCCAGCAGCCAAGAGGGGAGCCCCAGCCTCCACTTT. This codes for CASSQEGSPSLHF. Full variable domain (remainder filled in from reference TRBV14 and TRBJ1-6): EAGVTQFPSHSVIEKGQTVTLRCDPISGHDNLYWYRRVMGKEIKFLLHFVKESKQDESGMPNNRFLAERTGGTYSTLKVQPAELEDSGVYFCASSQEGSPSLHFGNGTRLTVT.

V and J are TRBV7-9 and TRBJ1-3, with D possibly being TRBD1 (5 bases). Germline CDR1 is SEHNR and CDR2 is FQNEAQ (reference sequence). The CDR3 totals 16 residues. V lost 1 base to trimming and J lost 0 bases, with 10 bases between them. The CDR3 nucleotides are TGTGCCAGCAGCTTAGTAGGGGCCTACTCTGGAAACACCATATATTTT. It codes for CASSLVGAYSGNTIYF. Complete variable domain (other parts from reference TRBV7-9 and TRBJ1-3): DTGVSQNPRHKITKRGQNVTFRCDPISEHNRLYWYRQTLGQGPEFLTYFQNEAQLEKSRLLSDRFSAERPKGSFSTLEIQRTEQGDSAMYLCASSLVGAYSGNTIYFGEGSWLTVV.

This chain joins TRBV27 and TRBJ1-2; 7 bases line up with TRBD1. The CDR3 contains 16 residues. The germline V gene has CDR1 MNHEY and CDR2 SMNVEV (reference sequence). Trimming cost V 5 bases and J 0 bases; bases outside gene matches: 9. Written as DNA, the CDR3 is TGTGCCAGCAGTACTAAGGGACAGTTAGCTAACTATGGCTACACCTTC. Its protein product is CASSTKGQLANYGYTF.

The chain has TRBV6-6 and TRBJ2-7, with TRBD1 as a possible D gene (6 bases). V was trimmed by 2 bases and J by 2 bases, leaving 10 bases between them. The CDR3 covers 14 residues. The germline V gene has CDR1 MNHNY and CDR2 SVGAGI (reference sequence). DNA for the CDR3: TGTGCCAGCAGTTACGAGCGGACAGCCTACGAGCAGTACTTC. It encodes CASSYERTAYEQYF.

The chain links TRBV11-3 to TRBJ2-5; D unclear. V was trimmed by 0 bases and J by 0 bases, leaving 5 bases between them. This CDR3 has 14 amino acids. Per germline, CDR1 SGHNT and CDR2 YENEEA. The CDR3 DNA follows: TGTGCCAGCAGCTTAGATTGTCACCAAGAGACCCAGTACTTC. Translation: CASSLDCHQETQYF.

This chain uses TRBV5-1 with TRBJ1-2; 8 bases are shared with TRBD1. Germline CDR1 SGHRS, CDR2 YFSETQ. This CDR3 contains 14 residues. V gave up 2 bases and J gave up 3 bases; unmatched junction bases: 3. The CDR3 DNA reads as TGCGCCAGCAGCTTAATGACAGGGGACTATGGCTACACCTTC. Translation: CASSLMTGDYGYTF.

This clone occurred once. V and J are TRBV7-6 and TRBJ2-4; D perhaps matches TRBD1 (6 bases). Looked up from germline, CDR1 is SGHVS and CDR2 is FNYEAQ. This CDR3 comprises 20 residues. V was pared by 1 base and J by 0 bases, with 22 bases between. In nucleotides, the CDR3 is TGTGCCAGCAGCTTAGGGGCCGGACAAATTACAGGGCTAGCCAAAAACATTCAGTACTTC. It is translated as CASSLGAGQITGLAKNIQYF.

The chain joins TRBV6-1 to TRBJ2-7; TRBD1 matches 12 bases. This CDR3 has 19 residues. Germline CDR1 and CDR2: MNHNS and SASEGT. With 2 bases clipped from V and 1 base from J, the junction kept 12 bases outside the gene matches. CDR3 in DNA: TGTGCCAGCAGTGAACCCCGGGACAGGGGGCTTAGCTTTTCCTACGAGCAGTACTTC. This gives the protein CASSEPRDRGLSFSYEQYF.

The chain carries TRBV30 and TRBJ2-5; weak D call: TRBD1 (5 bases). This CDR3 is 14 amino acids long. In germline, CDR1 is GTSNPN, CDR2 SVGIG (reference sequence). V was pared by 4 bases and J by 3 bases, with 15 bases between. CDR3 sequence (DNA): TGTGCCTGGATTCCAGGGTTAGCAGAAGAGACCCAGTACTTC. Translation: CAWIPGLAEETQYF. Combining the CDR3 with reference TRBV30 and TRBJ2-5 gives the whole variable domain SQTIHQWPATLVQPVGSPLSLECTVEGTSNPNLYWYRQAAGRGLQLLFYSVGIGQISSEVPQNLSASRPQDRQFILSSKKLLLSDSGFYLCAWIPGLAEETQYFGPGTRLLVL.

The chain uses TRBV11-2 and TRBJ2-3, with D possibly being TRBD2 (6 bases). Germline CDR1 reads SGHAT; CDR2 reads FQNNGV. The V and J ends lost 0 bases and 4 bases respectively, with 11 bases between them. This CDR3 region has 15 residues. The CDR3: CASSLDGSKSDTQYF. The CDR3 DNA reads as TGTGCCAGCAGCTTAGACGGGAGCAAGTCAGATACGCAGTATTTT.

This clone was counted a single time. The chain links TRBV18 to TRBJ1-2; no clear D gene. The ends were cut back, 3 bases at V and 1 base at J, with 15 bases in the middle. The CDR3 has 16 amino acids. Germline V gives CDR1 KGHSH, CDR2 LQKENI. CDR3 sequence (DNA): TGTGCCAGCTCACCGACATTCCCGGAGGGTAACTATGGCTACACCTTC. Translating gives CASSPTFPEGNYGYTF.